This T cell receptor beta chain was profiled in a study of cytomegalovirus exposure and HLA in healthy donors. There are a few counts of this clone. What it recognizes is unknown. Study-level results: Sequencing artifact likely explains a cluster of highly shared sequence variants.

PCR involved 60 Vbeta and 13 Jbeta primers. The method was immunoSEQ multiplex PCR; TCRdb's version includes in-frame clones alone and lacks a portion of them. The sample includes about 120,000 clones, nearly 65% of them seen just once. V was pared by 5 bases and J by 6 bases, with 14 bases between. The V gene's germline CDR1 is KGHSH and CDR2 LQKENI. The CDR3 length is 13 residues. Specimen: PBMCs. This sequence originates from a man aged 35 to 55 in good health and CMV-seropositive. The chain is built from TRBV18 and TRBJ2-7, with D uncertain. The DNA for the CDR3 is TGTGCCAGCTCAGTCCCCGCGGCGTTCGAGCAGTACTTC. Amino acid sequence: CASSVPAAFEQYF.